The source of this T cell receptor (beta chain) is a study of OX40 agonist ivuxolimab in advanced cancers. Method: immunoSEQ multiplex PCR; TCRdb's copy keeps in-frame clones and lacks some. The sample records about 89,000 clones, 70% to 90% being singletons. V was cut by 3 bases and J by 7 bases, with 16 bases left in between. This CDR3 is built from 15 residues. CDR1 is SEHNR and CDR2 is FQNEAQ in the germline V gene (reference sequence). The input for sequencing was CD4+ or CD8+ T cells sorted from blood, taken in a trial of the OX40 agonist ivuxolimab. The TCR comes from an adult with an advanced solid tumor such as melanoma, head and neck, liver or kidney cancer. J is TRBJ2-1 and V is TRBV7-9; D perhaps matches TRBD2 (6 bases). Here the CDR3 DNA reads TGTGCCAGCAGCTTGAACGGGACTCTGGCGAATGAGCAGTTCTTC. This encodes CASSLNGTLANEQFF.